Included here is one T cell receptor (beta chain) sequence, with context. Authors' data handling: From reference gene primer amplification, estimates of nucleated cell counts were derived. Assay: immunoSEQ multiplex PCR; the TCRdb copy retains only in-frame clones and omits some. V and J calls and clone size are given by that table; D and trimming were obtained from the DNA. The repertoire has 270,000 or so clones, around 86% of them found once; the top ten carry around 3.2%. The CDR3 runs 15 residues. Germline assignment: CDR1 ENHRY and CDR2 SYGVKD. V dropped 5 bases and J dropped 5; count of bases not matched to a gene: 8. The sample is drawn from a study of blood T cell repertoires in COVID-19. Study-level background: Italy, Spain and the United States were the sources of the convalescent and acute COVID-19 samples. T cells, B-cell-depleted T cells, or PBMCs supplied cDNA or gDNA.

The sequenced sample was peripheral blood. This clonotype was sampled from a woman aged 60-70 years with active or convalescent COVID-19. The rearrangement links TRBV10-3 to TRBJ2-1; 8 nucleotides match TRBD1. Here the CDR3 DNA reads TGTGCCATCAGTTACGGACAGGGAACGGACAATGAGCAGTTCTTC. Its protein product is CAISYGQGTDNEQFF.